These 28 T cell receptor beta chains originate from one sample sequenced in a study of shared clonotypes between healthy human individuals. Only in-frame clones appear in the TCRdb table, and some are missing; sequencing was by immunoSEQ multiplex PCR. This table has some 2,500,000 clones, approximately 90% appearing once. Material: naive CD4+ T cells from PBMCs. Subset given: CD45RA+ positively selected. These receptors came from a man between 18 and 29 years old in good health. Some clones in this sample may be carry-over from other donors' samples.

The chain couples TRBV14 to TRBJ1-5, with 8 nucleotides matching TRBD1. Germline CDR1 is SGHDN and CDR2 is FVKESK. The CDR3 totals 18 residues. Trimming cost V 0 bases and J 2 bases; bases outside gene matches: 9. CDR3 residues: CASSQDISDRDGNQPQHF. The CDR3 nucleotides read TGTGCCAGCAGCCAAGATATATCGGACAGGGATGGCAATCAGCCCCAGCATTTT.

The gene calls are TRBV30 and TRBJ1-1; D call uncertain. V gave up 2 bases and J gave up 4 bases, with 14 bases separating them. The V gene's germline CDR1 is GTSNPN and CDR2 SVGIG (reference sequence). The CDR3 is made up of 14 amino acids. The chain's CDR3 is CAWSQRRVRTEAFF. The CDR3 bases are TGTGCCTGGAGTCAAAGGAGGGTTCGCACTGAAGCTTTCTTT.

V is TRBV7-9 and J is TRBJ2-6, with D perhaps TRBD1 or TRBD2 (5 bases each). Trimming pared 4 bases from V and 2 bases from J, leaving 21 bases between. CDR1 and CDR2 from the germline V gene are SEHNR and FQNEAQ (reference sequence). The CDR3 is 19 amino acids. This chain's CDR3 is CASSSPPGTEKAGANVLTF. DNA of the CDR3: TGTGCCAGCAGCTCGCCCCCCGGGACGGAAAAAGCTGGGGCCAACGTCCTGACTTTC.

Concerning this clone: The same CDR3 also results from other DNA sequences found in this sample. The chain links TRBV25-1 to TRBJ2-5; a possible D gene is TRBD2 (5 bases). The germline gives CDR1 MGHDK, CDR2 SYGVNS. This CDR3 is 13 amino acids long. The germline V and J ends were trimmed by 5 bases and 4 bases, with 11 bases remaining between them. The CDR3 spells CASSHDRGETQYF. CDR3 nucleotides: TGTGCCAGCAGTCACGACCGGGGAGAGACCCAGTACTTC.

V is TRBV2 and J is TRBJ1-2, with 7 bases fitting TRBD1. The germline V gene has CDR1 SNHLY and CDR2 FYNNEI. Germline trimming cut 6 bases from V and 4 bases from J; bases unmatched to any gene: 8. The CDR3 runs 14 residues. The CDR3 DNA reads TGTGCCAGCAGGTTACGACAGGGTCTCTATGGCTACACCTTC. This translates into CASRLRQGLYGYTF.

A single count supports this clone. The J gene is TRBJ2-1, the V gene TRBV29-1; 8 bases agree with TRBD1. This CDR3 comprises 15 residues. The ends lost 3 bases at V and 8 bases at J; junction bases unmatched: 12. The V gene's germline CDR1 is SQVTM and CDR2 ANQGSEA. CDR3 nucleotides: TGCAGCGTTGAGTCCCCCCGGACAGGGTGGGATGAGCAGTTCTTC. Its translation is CSVESPRTGWDEQFF.

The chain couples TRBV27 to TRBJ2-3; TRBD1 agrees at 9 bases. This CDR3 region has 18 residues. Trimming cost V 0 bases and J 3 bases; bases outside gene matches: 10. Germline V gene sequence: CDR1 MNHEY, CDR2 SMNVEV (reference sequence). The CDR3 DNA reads TGTGCCAGCAGTTTATCGAGGGCAAACAGGGGGCGAACAGATACGCAGTATTTT. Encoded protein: CASSLSRANRGRTDTQYF.

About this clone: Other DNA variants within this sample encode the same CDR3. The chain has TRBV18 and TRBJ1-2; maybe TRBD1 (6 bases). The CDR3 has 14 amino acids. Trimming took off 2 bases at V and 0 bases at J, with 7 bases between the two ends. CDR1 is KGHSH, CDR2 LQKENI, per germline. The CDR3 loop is CASSPEGANYGYTF. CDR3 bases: TGTGCCAGCTCACCAGAGGGGGCTAACTATGGCTACACCTTC.

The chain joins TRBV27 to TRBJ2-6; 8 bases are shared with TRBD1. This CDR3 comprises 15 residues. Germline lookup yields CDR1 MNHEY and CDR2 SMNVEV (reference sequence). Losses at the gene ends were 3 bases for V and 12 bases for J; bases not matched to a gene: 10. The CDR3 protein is CASSFTTGTGRVLTF. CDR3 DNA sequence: TGTGCCAGCAGTTTCACCACCGGGACAGGTCGCGTCCTGACTTTC.

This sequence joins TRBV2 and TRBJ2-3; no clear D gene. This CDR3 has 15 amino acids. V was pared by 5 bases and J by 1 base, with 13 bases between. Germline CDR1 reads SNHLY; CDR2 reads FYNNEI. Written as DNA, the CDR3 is TGTGCCAGCAGTCTCGTCGGTCCCGGCACAGATACGCAGTATTTT. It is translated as CASSLVGPGTDTQYF.

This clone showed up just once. CDR3 bases: TGTGCCAGCAGCCCCGGGGGGGCGGCGACCTCTGGAAACACCATATATTTT. Its protein product is CASSPGGAATSGNTIYF. The chain is built from TRBV5-4 and TRBJ1-3; the D gene is possibly TRBD1 (6 bases). Germline V CDR1 and CDR2: SGHNT, YYREEE (reference sequence). The CDR3 runs 17 residues. Trimming left V 4 bases short and J 0 bases short, with 17 bases between.

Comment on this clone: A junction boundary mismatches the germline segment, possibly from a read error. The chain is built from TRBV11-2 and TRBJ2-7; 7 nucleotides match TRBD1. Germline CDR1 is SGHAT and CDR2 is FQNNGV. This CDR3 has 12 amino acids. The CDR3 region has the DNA TGTGCCAGCAGCTTAGACGCACAGGGGAAAGAATTC. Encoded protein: CASSLDAQGKEF.

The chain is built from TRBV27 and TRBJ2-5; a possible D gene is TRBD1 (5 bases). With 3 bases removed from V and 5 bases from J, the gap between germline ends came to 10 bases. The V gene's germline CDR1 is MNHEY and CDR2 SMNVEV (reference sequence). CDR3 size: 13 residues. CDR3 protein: CASSFPRVETQYF. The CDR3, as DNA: TGTGCCAGCAGTTTTCCCAGGGTGGAGACCCAGTACTTC.

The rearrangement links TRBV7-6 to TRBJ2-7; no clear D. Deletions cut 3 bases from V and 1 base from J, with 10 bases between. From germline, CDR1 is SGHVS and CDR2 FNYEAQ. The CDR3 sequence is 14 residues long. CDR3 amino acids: CASSFRVESYEQYF. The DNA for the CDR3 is TGTGCCAGCAGCTTTAGGGTGGAGTCCTACGAGCAGTACTTC. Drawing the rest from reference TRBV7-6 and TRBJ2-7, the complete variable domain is GAGVSQSPRYKVTKRGQDVALRCDPISGHVSLYWYRQALGQGPEFLTYFNYEAQQDKSGLPNDRFSAERPEGSISTLTIQRTEQRDSAMYRCASSFRVESYEQYFGPGTRLTVT.

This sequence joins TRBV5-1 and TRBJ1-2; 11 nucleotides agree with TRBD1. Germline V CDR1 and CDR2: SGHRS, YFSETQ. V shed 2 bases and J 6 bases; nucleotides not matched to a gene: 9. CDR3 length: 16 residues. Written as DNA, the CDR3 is TGCGCCAGCAGCTTACCACGGACAGGGGGCATGAATGGCTACACCTTC. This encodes CASSLPRTGGMNGYTF.

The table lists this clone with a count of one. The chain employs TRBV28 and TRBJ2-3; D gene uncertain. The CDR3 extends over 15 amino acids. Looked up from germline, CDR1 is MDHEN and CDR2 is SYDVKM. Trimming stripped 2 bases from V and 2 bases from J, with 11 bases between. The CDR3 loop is CASSLQVLATDTQYF. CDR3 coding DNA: TGTGCCAGCAGTTTACAGGTGTTAGCCACAGATACGCAGTATTTT.

Here the CDR3 DNA reads TGTGCCAGCAGCTTAGCAAACACAGGGGGGAATGAGCAGTTCTTC. It encodes CASSLANTGGNEQFF. The chain has TRBV11-2 and TRBJ2-1, with 8 bases fitting TRBD1. V was clipped by 1 base and J by 7 bases; unmatched bases: 6. The CDR3 contains 15 residues. Germline V gene sequence: CDR1 SGHAT, CDR2 FQNNGV.

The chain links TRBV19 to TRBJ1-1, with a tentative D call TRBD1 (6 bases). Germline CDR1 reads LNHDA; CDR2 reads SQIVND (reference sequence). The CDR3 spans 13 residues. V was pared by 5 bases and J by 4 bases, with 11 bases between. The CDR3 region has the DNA TGTGCCAGTAGTCTCCGGGACACCACTGAAGCTTTCTTT. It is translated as CASSLRDTTEAFF.

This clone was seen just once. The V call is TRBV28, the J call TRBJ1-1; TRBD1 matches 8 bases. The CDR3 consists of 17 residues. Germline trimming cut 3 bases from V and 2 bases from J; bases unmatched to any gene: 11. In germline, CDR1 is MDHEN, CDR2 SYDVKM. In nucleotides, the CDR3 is TGTGCCAGCAGTTTCAACTACCGACAGGGGAGTAACACTGAAGCTTTCTTT. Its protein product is CASSFNYRQGSNTEAFF.

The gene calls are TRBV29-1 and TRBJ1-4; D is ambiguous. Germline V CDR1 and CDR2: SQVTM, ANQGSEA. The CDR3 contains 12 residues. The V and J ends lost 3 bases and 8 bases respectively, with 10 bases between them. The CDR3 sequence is CSVEVQGEKLFF. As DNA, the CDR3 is TGCAGCGTTGAGGTACAAGGCGAAAAACTGTTTTTT.

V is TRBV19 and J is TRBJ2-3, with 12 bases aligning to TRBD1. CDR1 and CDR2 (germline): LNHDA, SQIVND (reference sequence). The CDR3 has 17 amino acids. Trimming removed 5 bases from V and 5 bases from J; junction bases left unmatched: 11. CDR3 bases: TGTGCCAGTAGTCCCCTTCGGGACAGGGGGCGCGTAGATACGCAGTATTTT. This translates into CASSPLRDRGRVDTQYF.

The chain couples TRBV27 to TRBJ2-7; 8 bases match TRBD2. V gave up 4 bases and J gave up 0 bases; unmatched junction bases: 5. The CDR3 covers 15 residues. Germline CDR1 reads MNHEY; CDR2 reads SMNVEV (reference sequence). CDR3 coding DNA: TGTGCCAGCAGTTCCGGGGGGGCCGACTCCTACGAGCAGTACTTC. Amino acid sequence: CASSSGGADSYEQYF.

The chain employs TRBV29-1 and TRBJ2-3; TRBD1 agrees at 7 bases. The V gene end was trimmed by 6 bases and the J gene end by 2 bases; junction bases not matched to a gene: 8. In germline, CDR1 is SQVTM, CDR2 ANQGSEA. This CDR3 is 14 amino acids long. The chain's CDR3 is CSVGQVLHTDTQYF. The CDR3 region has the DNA TGCAGCGTAGGACAGGTTCTACACACAGATACGCAGTATTTT.

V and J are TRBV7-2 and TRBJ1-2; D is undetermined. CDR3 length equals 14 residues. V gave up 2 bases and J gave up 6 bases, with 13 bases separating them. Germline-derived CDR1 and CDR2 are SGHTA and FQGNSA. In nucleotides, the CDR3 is TGTGCCAGCAGCTTACGTTTCAGGCACGATGGCTACACCTTC. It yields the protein CASSLRFRHDGYTF.

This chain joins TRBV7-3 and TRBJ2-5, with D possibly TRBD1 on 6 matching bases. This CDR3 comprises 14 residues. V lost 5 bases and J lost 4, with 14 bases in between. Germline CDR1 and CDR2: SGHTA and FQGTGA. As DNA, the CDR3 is TGTGCCAGCAGCCAAGGGACACTTGGAGAGACCCAGTACTTC. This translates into CASSQGTLGETQYF. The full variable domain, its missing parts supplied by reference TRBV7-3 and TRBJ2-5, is GAGVSQTPSNKVTEKGKYVELRCDPISGHTALYWYRQSLGQGPEFLIYFQGTGAADDSGLPNDRFFAVRPEGSVSTLKIQRTERGDSAVYLCASSQGTLGETQYFGPGTRLLVL.

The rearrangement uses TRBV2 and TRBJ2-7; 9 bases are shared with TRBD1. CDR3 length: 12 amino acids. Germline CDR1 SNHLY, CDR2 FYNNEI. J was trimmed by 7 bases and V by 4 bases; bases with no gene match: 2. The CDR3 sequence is CASSGQGVEQYF. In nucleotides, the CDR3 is TGTGCCAGCAGTGGACAGGGGGTAGAGCAGTACTTC.

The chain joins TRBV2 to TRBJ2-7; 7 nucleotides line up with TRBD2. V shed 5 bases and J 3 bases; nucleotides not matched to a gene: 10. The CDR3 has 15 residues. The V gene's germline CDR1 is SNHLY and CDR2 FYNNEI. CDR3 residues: CASSPSSGALYEQYF. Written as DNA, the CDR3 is TGTGCCAGCAGTCCATCTAGCGGAGCTCTCTACGAGCAGTACTTC.

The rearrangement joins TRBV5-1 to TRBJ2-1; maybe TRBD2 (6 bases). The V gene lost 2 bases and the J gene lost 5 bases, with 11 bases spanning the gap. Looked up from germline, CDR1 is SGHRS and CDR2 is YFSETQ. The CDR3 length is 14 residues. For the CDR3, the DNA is TGCGCCAGCAGCTTCGGGGGTTTCGACAATGAGCAGTTCTTC. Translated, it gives CASSFGGFDNEQFF.